The 9 T cell receptor beta chains reported below all come from one sample, sequenced in a study of response to subunit inactivated influenza vaccine. TCRdb re-called the RT-PCR reads with MiXCR, one entry per CDR3 protein. Here the sample spans under 950,000 distinct CDR3 sequences, 21% being singletons. Sequenced here: PBMCs from blood, sampled more than 4 days after vaccination. The receptors stem from a middle-aged man who received an inactivated influenza vaccine.

V gene TRBV4-3 combines with J gene TRBJ2-7; 8 bases align to TRBD1. Germline CDR1 reads LGHNA; CDR2 reads YSLEER. The CDR3 runs 18 residues. V lost 2 bases, J lost 1 base, and 13 bases stayed unmatched. For the CDR3, the DNA is TGCGCCAGCAGCCAAACGCTACCCCGACAGGGGTGGTCCTACGAGCAGTACTTC. It codes for CASSQTLPRQGWSYEQYF.

The chain joins TRBV9 to TRBJ2-1; D is perhaps TRBD2 (5 bases). The CDR3 spans 14 residues. V lost 0 bases and J lost 9, with 13 bases in between. From germline, CDR1 is SGDLS and CDR2 YYNGEE. The CDR3 region is CASSVAPLAREQFF. For the CDR3, the DNA is TGTGCCAGCAGCGTAGCTCCCCTAGCTCGTGAGCAGTTCTTC. Drawing the rest from reference TRBV9 and TRBJ2-1, the complete variable domain is DSGVTQTPKHLITATGQRVTLRCSPRSGDLSVYWYQQSLDQGLQFLIQYYNGEERAKGNILERFSAQQFPDLHSELNLSSLELGDSALYFCASSVAPLAREQFFGPGTRLTVL.

The chain carries TRBV24-1 and TRBJ1-1, with TRBD1 matching over 7 bases. CDR3 length: 12 amino acids. Germline CDR1 and CDR2: KGHDR and SFDVKD. Trimming at V came to 7 bases and at J to 3 bases, leaving 1 base not matched to a gene. The CDR3 spells CATSDRDTEAFF. The CDR3 coding sequence is TGTGCCACCAGCGACAGGGACACTGAAGCTTTCTTT.

The chain uses TRBV29-1 and TRBJ2-4; 8 bases line up with TRBD1. The V segment lost 6 bases and the J segment 2 bases; nucleotides outside the gene matches: 15. The CDR3 sequence is 17 residues long. In germline, CDR1 is SQVTM, CDR2 ANQGSEA. CDR3 DNA: TGCAGCGTCGCAGGGGGCATCGGCTTACTATCCAAAAACATTCAGTACTTC. It specifies CSVAGGIGLLSKNIQYF.

This clonotype was seen more than once but under ten times. V usage is TRBV24-1 and J usage is TRBJ2-3; 11 bases are shared with TRBD2. Per germline, CDR1 KGHDR and CDR2 SFDVKD. This CDR3 region has 17 residues. V was clipped by 4 bases and J by 0 bases; unmatched bases: 5. As DNA, the CDR3 is TGTGCCACCAGTGACCCTAGGACTAGCGGGAGCACAGATACGCAGTATTTT. This sequence encodes CATSDPRTSGSTDTQYF.

V and J are TRBV5-1 and TRBJ2-1; 8 nucleotides align to TRBD1. Per the germline V gene, CDR1 is SGHRS and CDR2 is YFSETQ. V shed 4 bases, J shed 8 bases, and the junction held 14 bases outside the gene matches. The CDR3 has 16 amino acids. The chain's CDR3 is CASSPTGAGLGDEQFF. CDR3 DNA sequence: TGCGCCAGCAGCCCGACAGGGGCTGGGTTAGGCGATGAGCAGTTCTTC.

The chain links TRBV7-9 to TRBJ2-1; no clear D gene. The CDR3 runs to 16 residues. Germline CDR1 is SEHNR and CDR2 is FQNEAQ (reference sequence). V shed 5 bases and J shed 4 bases, with 18 bases lying between them. The CDR3 DNA reads as TGTGCCAGCAGCCCCCCGGACGGGCACATATACAATGAGCAGTTCTTC. Translating it yields CASSPPDGHIYNEQFF.

This clonotype has more than one count but fewer than ten. The chain combines TRBV24-1 with TRBJ1-2; D unresolved. The V end was cut by 4 bases, the J end by 5 bases, with 10 bases between. The germline CDR1 and CDR2 sequences are KGHDR and SFDVKD. This CDR3 contains 13 residues. CDR3 sequence: CATSEGPQYGYTF. In DNA form, the CDR3 reads TGTGCCACCAGTGAAGGCCCCCAGTATGGCTACACCTTC.

The rearrangement uses TRBV7-2 and TRBJ2-1; 14 positions match TRBD2. Trimming at V came to 4 bases and at J to 7 bases, leaving 6 bases not matched to a gene. Germline V gene lookup returns CDR1 SGHTA and CDR2 FQGNSA. This CDR3 contains 16 residues. The CDR3 spells CASSSSGTSGRNEQFF. Here the CDR3 DNA reads TGTGCCAGCAGCTCCTCCGGGACTAGCGGGAGAAATGAGCAGTTCTTC. The whole variable domain, filled in from reference TRBV7-2 and TRBJ2-1, reads GAGVSQSPSNKVTEKGKDVELRCDPISGHTALYWYRQSLGQGLEFLIYFQGNSAPDKSGLPSDRFSAERTGGSVSTLTIQRTQQEDSAVYLCASSSSGTSGRNEQFFGPGTRLTVL.